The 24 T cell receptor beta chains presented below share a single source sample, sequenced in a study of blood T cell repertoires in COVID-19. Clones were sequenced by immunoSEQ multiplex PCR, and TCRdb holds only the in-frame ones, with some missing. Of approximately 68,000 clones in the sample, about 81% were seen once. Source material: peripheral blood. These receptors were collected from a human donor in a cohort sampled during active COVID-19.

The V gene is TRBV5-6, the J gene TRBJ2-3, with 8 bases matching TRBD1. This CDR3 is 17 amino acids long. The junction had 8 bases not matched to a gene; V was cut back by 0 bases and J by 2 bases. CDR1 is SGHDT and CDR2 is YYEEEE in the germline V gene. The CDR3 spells CASSLAVLRGPTDTQYF. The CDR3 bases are TGTGCCAGCAGCTTGGCCGTACTCAGGGGGCCCACAGATACGCAGTATTTT.

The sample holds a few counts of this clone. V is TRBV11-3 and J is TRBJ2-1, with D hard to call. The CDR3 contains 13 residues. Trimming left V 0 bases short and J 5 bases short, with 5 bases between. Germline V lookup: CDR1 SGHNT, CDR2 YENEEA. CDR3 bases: TGTGCCAGCAGCTTAGAACGGGACAATGAGCAGTTCTTC. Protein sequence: CASSLERDNEQFF.

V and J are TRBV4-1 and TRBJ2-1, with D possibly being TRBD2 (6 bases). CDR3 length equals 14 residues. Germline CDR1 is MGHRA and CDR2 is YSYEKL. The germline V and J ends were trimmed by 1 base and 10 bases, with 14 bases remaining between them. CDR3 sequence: CASSQAPSVKEQFF. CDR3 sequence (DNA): TGCGCCAGCAGCCAAGCCCCTAGCGTCAAGGAGCAGTTCTTC.

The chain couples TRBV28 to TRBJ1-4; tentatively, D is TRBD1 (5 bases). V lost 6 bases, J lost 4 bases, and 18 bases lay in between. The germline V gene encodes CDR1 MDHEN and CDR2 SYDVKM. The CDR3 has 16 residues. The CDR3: CASSPTVMGRNEKLFF. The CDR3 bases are TGTGCCAGCAGCCCGACAGTTATGGGGCGTAATGAAAAACTGTTTTTT.

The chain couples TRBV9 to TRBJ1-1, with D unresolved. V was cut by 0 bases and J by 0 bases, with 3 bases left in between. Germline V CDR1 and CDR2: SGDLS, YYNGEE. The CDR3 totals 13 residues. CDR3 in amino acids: CASSVDMNTEAFF. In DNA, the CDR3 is TGTGCCAGCAGCGTAGACATGAACACTGAAGCTTTCTTT. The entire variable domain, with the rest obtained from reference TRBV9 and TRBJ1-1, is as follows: DSGVTQTPKHLITATGQRVTLRCSPRSGDLSVYWYQQSLDQGLQFLIQYYNGEERAKGNILERFSAQQFPDLHSELNLSSLELGDSALYFCASSVDMNTEAFFGQGTRLTVV.

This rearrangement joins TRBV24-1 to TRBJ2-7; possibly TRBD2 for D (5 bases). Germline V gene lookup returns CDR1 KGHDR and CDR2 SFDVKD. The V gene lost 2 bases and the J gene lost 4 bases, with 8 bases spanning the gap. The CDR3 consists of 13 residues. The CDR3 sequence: CATSDYSGYEQYF. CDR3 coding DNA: TGTGCCACCAGTGATTACTCGGGATACGAGCAGTACTTC.

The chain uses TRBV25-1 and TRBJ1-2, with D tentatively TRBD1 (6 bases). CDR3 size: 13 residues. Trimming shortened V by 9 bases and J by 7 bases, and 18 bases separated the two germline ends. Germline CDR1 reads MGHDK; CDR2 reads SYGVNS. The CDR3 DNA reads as TGTGCCAGTTTTTCTTCAGGGGCGCTTGGCTACACCTTC. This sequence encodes CASFSSGALGYTF.

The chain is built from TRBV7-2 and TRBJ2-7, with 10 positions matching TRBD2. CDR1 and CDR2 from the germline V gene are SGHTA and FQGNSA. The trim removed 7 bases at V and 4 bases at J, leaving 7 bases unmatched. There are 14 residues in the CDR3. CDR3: CASTPGTSAYEQYF. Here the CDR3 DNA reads TGTGCCAGCACCCCTGGGACTAGCGCGTACGAGCAGTACTTC.

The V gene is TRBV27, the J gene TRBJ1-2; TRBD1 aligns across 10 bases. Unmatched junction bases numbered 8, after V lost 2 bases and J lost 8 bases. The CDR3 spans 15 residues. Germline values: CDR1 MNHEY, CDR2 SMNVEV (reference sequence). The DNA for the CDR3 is TGTGCCAGCAGTTTAGGGACAGGGGTTGAAGAAGGCTACACCTTC. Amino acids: CASSLGTGVEEGYTF.

For the CDR3, the DNA is TGCGCCAGCAGTGAGGTGGGGGGAGGCGAGACCCAGTACTTC. Its translation is CASSEVGGGETQYF. The rearrangement joins TRBV10-2 to TRBJ2-5; TRBD2 might be the D (6 bases). CDR1 and CDR2 (germline): WSHSY, SAAADI. The germline V and J ends were trimmed by 2 bases and 5 bases, with 12 bases remaining between them. The CDR3 runs to 14 residues.

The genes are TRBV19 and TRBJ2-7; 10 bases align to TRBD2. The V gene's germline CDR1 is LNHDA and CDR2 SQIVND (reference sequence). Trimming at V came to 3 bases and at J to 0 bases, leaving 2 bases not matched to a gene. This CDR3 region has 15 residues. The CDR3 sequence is CASSIRLAGSYEQYF. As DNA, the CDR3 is TGTGCCAGTAGTATTAGACTAGCGGGCTCCTACGAGCAGTACTTC.

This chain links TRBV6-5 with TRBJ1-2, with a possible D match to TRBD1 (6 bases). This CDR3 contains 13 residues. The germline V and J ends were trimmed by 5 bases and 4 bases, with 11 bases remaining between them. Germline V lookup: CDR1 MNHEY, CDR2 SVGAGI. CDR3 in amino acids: CASSPTGFYGYTF. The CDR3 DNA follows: TGTGCCAGCAGTCCAACAGGGTTCTATGGCTACACCTTC.

The DNA of the CDR3 is TGTGCCAGCACCGGCCTAGCGGATCCCACAGATACGCAGTATTTT. Translated: CASTGLADPTDTQYF. The rearrangement joins TRBV6-5 to TRBJ2-3, with TRBD2 matching over 7 bases. CDR1 MNHEY and CDR2 SVGAGI come from the germline V gene. V gave up 7 bases and J gave up 2 bases; unmatched junction bases: 9. The CDR3 length is 15 residues.

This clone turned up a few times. The CDR3 spells CASSWGERHEQFF. Written as DNA, the CDR3 is TGTGCCAGCAGCTGGGGGGAGAGGCATGAGCAGTTCTTC. The V and J genes are TRBV5-4 and TRBJ2-1, with D perhaps matching TRBD2 (6 bases). This CDR3 comprises 13 residues. Trimming shortened V by 3 bases and J by 8 bases, and 12 bases separated the two germline ends. Germline assignment: CDR1 SGHNT and CDR2 YYREEE (reference sequence).

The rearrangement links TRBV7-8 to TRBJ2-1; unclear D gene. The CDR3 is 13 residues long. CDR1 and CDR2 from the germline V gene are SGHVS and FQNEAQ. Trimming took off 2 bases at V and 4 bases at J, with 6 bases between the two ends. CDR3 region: CASSLSPYNEQFF. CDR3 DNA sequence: TGTGCCAGCAGCTTATCTCCTTACAATGAGCAGTTCTTC.

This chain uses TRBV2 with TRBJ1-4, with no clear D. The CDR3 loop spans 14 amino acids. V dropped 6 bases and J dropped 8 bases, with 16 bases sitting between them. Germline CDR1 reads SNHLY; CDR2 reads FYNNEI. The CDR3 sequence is CASRDLVGSEKLFF. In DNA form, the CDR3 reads TGTGCCAGCAGAGATCTGGTCGGGAGCGAAAAACTGTTTTTT.

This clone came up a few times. CDR3 sequence (DNA): TGCGCCAGCAGCTTTTGGACAGGCCTTAACACTGAAGCTTTCTTT. It encodes CASSFWTGLNTEAFF. The J gene is TRBJ1-1, the V gene TRBV5-1; 7 nucleotides line up with TRBD1. V lost 2 bases and J lost 2; bases outside the gene matches: 6. The length of the CDR3 is 15 residues. CDR1 SGHRS and CDR2 YFSETQ come from the germline V gene. Full variable domain (missing parts from reference TRBV5-1 and TRBJ1-1): KAGVTQTPRYLIKTRGQQVTLSCSPISGHRSVSWYQQTPGQGLQFLFEYFSETQRNKGNFPGRFSGRQFSNSRSEMNVSTLELGDSALYLCASSFWTGLNTEAFFGQGTRLTVV.

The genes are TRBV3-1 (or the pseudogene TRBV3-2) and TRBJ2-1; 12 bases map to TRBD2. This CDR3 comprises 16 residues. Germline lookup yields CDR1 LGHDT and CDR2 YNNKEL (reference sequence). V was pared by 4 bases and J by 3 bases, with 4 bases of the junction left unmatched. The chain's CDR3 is CASSRGLAGHYNEQFF. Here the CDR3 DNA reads TGTGCCAGCAGCCGAGGACTAGCGGGGCACTACAATGAGCAGTTCTTC.

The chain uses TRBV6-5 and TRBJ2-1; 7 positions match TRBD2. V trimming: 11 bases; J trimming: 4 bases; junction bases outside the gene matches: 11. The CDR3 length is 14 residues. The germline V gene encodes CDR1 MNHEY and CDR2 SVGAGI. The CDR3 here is CAGAAGTGYNEQFF. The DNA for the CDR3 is TGTGCCGGGGCAGCGGGAACTGGGTACAATGAGCAGTTCTTC.

The CDR3 protein is CASSVGTSPGLASGEQFF. The CDR3 region has the DNA TGTGCCAGCAGCGTAGGAACATCCCCGGGACTAGCCTCGGGGGAGCAGTTCTTC. The chain links TRBV9 to TRBJ2-1, with TRBD2 identical over 9 bases. Germline CDR1 and CDR2: SGDLS and YYNGEE. The ends lost 0 bases at V and 10 bases at J; junction bases unmatched: 17. The length of the CDR3 is 18 residues.

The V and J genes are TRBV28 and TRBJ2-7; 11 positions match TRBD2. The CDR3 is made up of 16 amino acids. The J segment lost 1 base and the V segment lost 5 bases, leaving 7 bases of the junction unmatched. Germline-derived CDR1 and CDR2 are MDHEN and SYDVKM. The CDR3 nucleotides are TGTGCCAGCAGTCCTCTTGGGACTAGCGGATCCTACGAGCAGTACTTC. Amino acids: CASSPLGTSGSYEQYF.

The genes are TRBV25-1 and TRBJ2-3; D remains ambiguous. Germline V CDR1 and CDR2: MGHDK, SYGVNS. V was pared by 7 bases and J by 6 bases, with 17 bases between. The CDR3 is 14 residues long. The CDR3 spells CASNFGTGGDTQYF. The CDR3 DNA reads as TGTGCCAGCAATTTCGGCACGGGTGGCGATACGCAGTATTTT. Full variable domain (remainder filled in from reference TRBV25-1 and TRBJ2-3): EADIYQTPRYLVIGTGKKITLECSQTMGHDKMYWYQQDPGMELHLIHYSYGVNSTEKGDLSSESTVSRIRTEHFPLTLESARPSHTSQYLCASNFGTGGDTQYFGPGTRLTVL.

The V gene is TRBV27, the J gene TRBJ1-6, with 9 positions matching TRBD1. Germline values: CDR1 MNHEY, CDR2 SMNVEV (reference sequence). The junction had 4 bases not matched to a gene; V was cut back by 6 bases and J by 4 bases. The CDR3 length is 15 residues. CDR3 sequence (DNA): TGTGCCAGCAGACTGACAGGGGGGTATAATTCACCCCTCCACTTT. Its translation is CASRLTGGYNSPLHF.

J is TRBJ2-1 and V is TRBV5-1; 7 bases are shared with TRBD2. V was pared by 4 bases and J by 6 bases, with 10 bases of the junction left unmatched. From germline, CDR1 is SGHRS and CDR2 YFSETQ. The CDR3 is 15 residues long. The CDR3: CASSASGLGVNEQFF. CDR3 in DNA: TGCGCCAGCAGCGCCTCCGGACTAGGAGTCAATGAGCAGTTCTTC.